This TCR beta chain was sequenced during a study of blood T cell repertoires in COVID-19 (dated by TCRdb to 2020 to 2021). The study in broad terms: Samples from collaborators originated in the United States, Italy and Spain and spanned both the acute and convalescent phases of COVID-19. The material from the prospective study consisted of cDNA or gDNA derived from T cells, B-cell-depleted T cells, or PBMCs. Deeply sampled blood TCRbeta repertoires from subjects exposed to, actively infected with, or recovered from COVID-19 were included in the dataset. A freely available public database, intended as a resource for researchers studying the immune response to SARS-CoV-2, is where the repertoires were released. The samples were drawn from two sources: the first 160 participants of the ongoing ImmuneRACE study, and 1,000 to 1,500 subjects contributed by 6 global collaborators. Sample metadata almost always included a de-identified subject ID, COVID-19 status, age in years and sex. HLA class I and class II types, where available, came from metadata supplied by the sample provider rather than from assay-based typing. Summary of the overall study and its limitations: The amount of clinical and demographic metadata varied by source and participant and was provided uncurated.

The immunoSEQ Assay, a bias-controlled multiplex PCR, was used to amplify TCRbeta CDR3 regions from genomic DNA. Turning to the authors' computational methods: Within the assay, amplification of reference gene primers was used to estimate how many nucleated cells each sample contained. To quantify the absolute abundance of each unique TCRbeta CDR3 rearrangement, sequence reads were collapsed and filtered. For each sample, productive Simpson clonality was calculated by taking the square root of Simpson's diversity index across productive rearrangements. Not all clones reach the TCRdb copy of this immuneACCESS table, which keeps in-frame sequences only. Checked studies attribute under half of the gap to unresolved V genes and leave the rest unexplained. V and J calls and clone size follow that table, whereas D and trimming were derived from the DNA. Present in this sample are about 170,000 clones, over 80% of which were seen just once. Roughly 4.5% of the sample is held by the ten biggest clonotypes.

Each collaborating institution followed its own protocols to collect whole blood in K2EDTA tubes. For TCRbeta analysis, collaborators shipped samples as frozen whole blood, isolated PBMCs, or DNA extracted from either of those sample types. As regards this clone: The antigen it recognizes is unknown. No much larger clonotype is one base removed from it; base qualities were not supplied.

Compared with germline, V lacks 4 bases and J lacks 2 bases; bases without a gene match: 7. CDR1 and CDR2, per the germline V gene (reference sequence), are SGHKS and YYEKEE. Counted from cysteine to phenylalanine, this CDR3 has 15 amino acids. Of all the DNA, just the CDR3 is kept, 45 bases in frame from base 1. The sample taken for sequencing was peripheral blood. This TCR was recovered from a woman aged 50 to 60 with acute or convalescent COVID-19. Recombination linked TRBV5-5 to TRBJ1-1; 8 central bases correspond to TRBD1. The DNA sequence follows: TGTGCCAGCAGCCCTCGGACAGGGTATAACACTGAAGCTTTCTTT. Translated, it reads CASSPRTGYNTEAFF.